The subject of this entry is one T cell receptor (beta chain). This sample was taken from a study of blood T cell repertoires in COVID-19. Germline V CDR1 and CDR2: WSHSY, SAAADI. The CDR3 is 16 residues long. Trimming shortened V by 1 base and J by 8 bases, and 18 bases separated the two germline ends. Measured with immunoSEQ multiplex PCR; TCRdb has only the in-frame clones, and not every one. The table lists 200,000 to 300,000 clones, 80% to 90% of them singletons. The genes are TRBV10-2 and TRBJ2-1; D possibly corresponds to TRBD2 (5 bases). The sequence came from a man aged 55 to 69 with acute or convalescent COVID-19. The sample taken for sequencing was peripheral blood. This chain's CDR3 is CASSEYRSGVRDEQFF. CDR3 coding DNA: TGCGCCAGCAGTGAGTATCGATCCGGGGTCCGGGATGAGCAGTTCTTC.